This TCR beta chain comes out of a study of cytomegalovirus exposure and HLA in healthy donors. In the study overall: Researchers previously reported finding 90 million to 130 million unique TCR beta sequences from about 200 million T cells. Points from the study as a whole: Accounts indicate the classifier identified cytomegalovirus status with strong specificity and sensitivity. The authors assumed roughly uniform sequencing depth across donors for presence/absence analyses.

Both 60 Vbeta primers and 13 Jbeta primers went into the PCR. TCRdb's table, derived via immunoSEQ multiplex PCR, lists solely in-frame clones and lacks some. Here the sample spans some 150,000 clones, more than 65% being singletons. As to this clone: Its antigen is not known. This same CDR3 is encoded by further DNA sequences in the sample.

Germline V lookup: CDR1 SEHNR, CDR2 FQNEAQ (reference sequence). This CDR3 comprises 15 residues. V shed 3 bases, J shed 1 base, and the junction held 2 bases outside the gene matches. Source material: PBMCs. The chain combines TRBV7-9 with TRBJ1-5, with 8 bases aligning to TRBD1. This clonotype was obtained from a man aged 25 to 40 in good health and CMV-seropositive. CDR3 sequence (DNA): TGTGCCAGCAGCTTGACAGGGGCGAGCAATCAGCCCCAGCATTTT. Translating it yields CASSLTGASNQPQHF.